Here is one TCR beta chain with its context. The antigen is undetermined. J lost 2 bases, V lost 5 bases, and 12 bases had no gene match. Per the germline V gene, CDR1 is SGHVS and CDR2 is FNYEAQ. This CDR3 region has 16 residues. PCR used 60 Vbeta primers and 13 Jbeta primers. Measured with immunoSEQ multiplex PCR; TCRdb has only the in-frame clones, and not every one. The sample shows nearly 80,000 clones, 60% to 80% of them seen only once. These data belong to a study of cytomegalovirus exposure and HLA in healthy donors. At the level of the study: Among 398 genotyped donors, 80% to 90% fell in the Caucasian-associated ancestry cluster. Study results and caveats: Sequencing likely generated an artifact that appeared as a cluster of highly shared sequence variants.

The chain uses TRBV7-6 and TRBJ2-7; TRBD1 matches 7 bases. The sequenced sample consisted of PBMCs. This receptor was taken from a middle-aged woman in good health and CMV-seropositive. The chain's CDR3 is CASSARTGETAYEQYF. CDR3 nucleotides: TGTGCCAGCAGCGCCCGGACAGGAGAGACTGCCTACGAGCAGTACTTC.